The source of this T cell receptor beta chain is a study of identical twins. V dropped 4 bases and J dropped 2; count of bases not matched to a gene: 1. This CDR3 has 15 residues. Germline-derived CDR1 and CDR2 are SGHRS and YFSETQ. Study-level points and caveats: Part of the zero-insertion signal could reflect confounding by invariant MAIT and iNKT cells.

TCRdb re-analysed the 5' RACE reads in MiXCR, keeping a single row per CDR3 protein. In the table there are 100,000 or so distinct CDR3 sequences, under 7% of which are singletons. Healthy Caucasians alone served as donors. This clonotype was observed at least ten times. Its antigen is currently unknown. The origin of this receptor is a woman between 45 and 60 years old in good health. The chain is built from TRBV5-1 and TRBJ2-3; 13 bases agree with TRBD2. Sequencing was carried out using memory T cells sorted from blood. The CDR3, as DNA: TGCGCCAGCAGCACTAGCGGGAGGGTCACAGATACGCAGTATTTT. It codes for CASSTSGRVTDTQYF. Filled out from reference TRBV5-1 and TRBJ2-3, the complete variable domain reads KAGVTQTPRYLIKTRGQQVTLSCSPISGHRSVSWYQQTPGQGLQFLFEYFSETQRNKGNFPGRFSGRQFSNSRSEMNVSTLELGDSALYLCASSTSGRVTDTQYFGPGTRLTVL.